The source of this TCR beta chain is a study of control samples from healthy donors and cancer patients. Trimming pared 4 bases from V and 1 base from J, leaving 5 bases between. Germline CDR1 and CDR2: SNHLY and FYNNEI. This CDR3 has 12 amino acids. Clones were read by immunoSEQ multiplex PCR, and TCRdb kept only the in-frame ones, dropping some. The sample shows about 98,000 clones, just over 90% of them seen only once. The sample was blood. The sequence derives from a woman aged 18-30 years in good health. This chain uses TRBV2 with TRBJ2-7; D unclear. CDR3 nucleotides: TGTGCCAGCAGTGGGATTTCCTACGAGCAGTACTTC. It yields the protein CASSGISYEQYF.